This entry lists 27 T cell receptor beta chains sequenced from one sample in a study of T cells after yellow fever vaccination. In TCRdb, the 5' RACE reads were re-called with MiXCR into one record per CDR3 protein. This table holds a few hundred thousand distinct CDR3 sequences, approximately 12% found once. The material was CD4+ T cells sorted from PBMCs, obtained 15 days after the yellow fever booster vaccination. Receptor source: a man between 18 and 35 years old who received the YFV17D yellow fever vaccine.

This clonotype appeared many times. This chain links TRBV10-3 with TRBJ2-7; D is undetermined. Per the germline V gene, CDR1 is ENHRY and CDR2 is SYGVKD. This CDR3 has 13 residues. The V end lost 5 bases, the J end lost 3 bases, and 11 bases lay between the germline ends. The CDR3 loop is CAISMDGFYEQYV. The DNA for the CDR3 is TGTGCCATCAGTATGGACGGCTTCTACGAGCAGTACGTC.

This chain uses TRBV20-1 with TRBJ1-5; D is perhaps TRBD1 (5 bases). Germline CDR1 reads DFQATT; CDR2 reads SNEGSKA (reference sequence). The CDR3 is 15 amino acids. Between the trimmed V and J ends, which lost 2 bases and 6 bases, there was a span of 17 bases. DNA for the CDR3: TGCAGTGCTAGAAATTTAGGGACCCGAGGTCAGCCCCAGCATTTT. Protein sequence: CSARNLGTRGQPQHF.

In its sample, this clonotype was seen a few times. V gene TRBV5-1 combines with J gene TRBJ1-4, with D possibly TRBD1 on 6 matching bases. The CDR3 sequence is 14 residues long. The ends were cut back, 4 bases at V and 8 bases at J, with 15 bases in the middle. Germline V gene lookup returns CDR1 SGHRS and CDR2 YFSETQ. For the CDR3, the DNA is TGCGCCAGCAGCCCCAGGGGTAAGGAGGAAAAACTGTTTTTT. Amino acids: CASSPRGKEEKLFF. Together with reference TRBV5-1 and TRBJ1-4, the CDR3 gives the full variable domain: KAGVTQTPRYLIKTRGQQVTLSCSPISGHRSVSWYQQTPGQGLQFLFEYFSETQRNKGNFPGRFSGRQFSNSRSEMNVSTLELGDSALYLCASSPRGKEEKLFFGSGTQLSVL.

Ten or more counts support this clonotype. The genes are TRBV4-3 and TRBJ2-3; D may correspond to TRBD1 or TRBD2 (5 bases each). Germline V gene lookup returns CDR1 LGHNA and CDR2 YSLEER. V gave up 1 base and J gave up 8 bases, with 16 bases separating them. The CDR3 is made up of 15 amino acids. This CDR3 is CASSQAGAPPATQYF. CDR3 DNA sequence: TGCGCCAGCAGCCAAGCCGGGGCTCCTCCCGCTACGCAGTATTTT.

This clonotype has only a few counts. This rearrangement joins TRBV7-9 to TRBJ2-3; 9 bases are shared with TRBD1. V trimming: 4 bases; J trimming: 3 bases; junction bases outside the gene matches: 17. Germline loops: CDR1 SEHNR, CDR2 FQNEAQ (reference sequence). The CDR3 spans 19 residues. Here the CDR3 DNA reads TGTGCCAGCAGCTCCCGTATAATTAGGACAGGGGAGGGTACAGATACGCAGTATTTT. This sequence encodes CASSSRIIRTGEGTDTQYF.

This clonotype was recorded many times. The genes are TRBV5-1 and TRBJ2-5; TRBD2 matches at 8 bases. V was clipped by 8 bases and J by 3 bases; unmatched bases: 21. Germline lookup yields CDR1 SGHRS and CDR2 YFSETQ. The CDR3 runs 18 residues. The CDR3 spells CARGTADRPTGGEETQYF. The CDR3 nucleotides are TGCGCCAGGGGGACTGCCGACCGTCCCACCGGGGGGGAAGAGACCCAGTACTTC.

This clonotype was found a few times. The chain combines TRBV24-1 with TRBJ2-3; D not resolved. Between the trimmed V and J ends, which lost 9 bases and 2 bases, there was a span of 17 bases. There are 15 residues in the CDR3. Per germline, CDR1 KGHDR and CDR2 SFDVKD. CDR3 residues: CATFPPESITDTQYF. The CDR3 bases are TGTGCCACCTTCCCGCCGGAGTCTATCACAGATACGCAGTATTTT.

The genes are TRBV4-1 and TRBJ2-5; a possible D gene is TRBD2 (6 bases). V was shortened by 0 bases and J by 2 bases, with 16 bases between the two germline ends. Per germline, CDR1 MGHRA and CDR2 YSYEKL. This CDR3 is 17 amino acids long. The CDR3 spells CASSQEGRGALQETQYF. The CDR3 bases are TGCGCCAGCAGCCAAGAAGGGCGCGGGGCCCTGCAAGAGACCCAGTACTTC.

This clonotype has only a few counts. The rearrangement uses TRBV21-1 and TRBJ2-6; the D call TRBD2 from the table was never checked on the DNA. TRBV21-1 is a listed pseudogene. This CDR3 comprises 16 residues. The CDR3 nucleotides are TGTGCCAGCAGCAAAGGCGGGGAAACTGGGGCCAACGTCCTGACTTTC. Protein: CASSKGGETGANVLTF.

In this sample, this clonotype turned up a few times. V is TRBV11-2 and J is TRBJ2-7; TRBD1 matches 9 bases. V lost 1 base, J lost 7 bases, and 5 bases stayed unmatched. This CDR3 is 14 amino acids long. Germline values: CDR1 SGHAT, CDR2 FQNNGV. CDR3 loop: CASSLGGDRGEQYV. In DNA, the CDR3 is TGTGCCAGCAGCTTAGGGGGAGACAGGGGGGAGCAGTACGTC.

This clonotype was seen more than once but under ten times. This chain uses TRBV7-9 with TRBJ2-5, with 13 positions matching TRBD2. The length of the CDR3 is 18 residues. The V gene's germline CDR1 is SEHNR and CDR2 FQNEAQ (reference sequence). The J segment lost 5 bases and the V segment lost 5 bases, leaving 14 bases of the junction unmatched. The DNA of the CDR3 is TGTGCCAGCAGCCCTGGACTAGCGGGGGTTTGGGTGTTGGAGACCCAGTACTTC. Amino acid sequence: CASSPGLAGVWVLETQYF.

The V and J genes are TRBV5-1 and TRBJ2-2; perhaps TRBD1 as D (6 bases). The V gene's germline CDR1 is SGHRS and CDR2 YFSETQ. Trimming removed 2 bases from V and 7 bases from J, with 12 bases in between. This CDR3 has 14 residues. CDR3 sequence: CASSLQGFGGELFF. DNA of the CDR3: TGCGCCAGCAGCTTACAGGGTTTTGGCGGGGAGCTGTTTTTT.

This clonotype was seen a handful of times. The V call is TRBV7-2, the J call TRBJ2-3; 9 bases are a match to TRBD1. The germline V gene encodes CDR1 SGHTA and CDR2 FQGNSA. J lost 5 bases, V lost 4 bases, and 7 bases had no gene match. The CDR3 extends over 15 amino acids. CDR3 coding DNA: TGTGCCAGCAGCTCGCAACAGGGGGCGCAAGATACGCAGTATTTT. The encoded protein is CASSSQQGAQDTQYF.

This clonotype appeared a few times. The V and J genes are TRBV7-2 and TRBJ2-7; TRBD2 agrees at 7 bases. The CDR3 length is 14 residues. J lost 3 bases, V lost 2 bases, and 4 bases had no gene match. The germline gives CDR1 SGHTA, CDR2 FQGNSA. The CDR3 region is CASSLSGDYYEQYV. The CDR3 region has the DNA TGTGCCAGCAGCTTAAGCGGGGACTACTACGAGCAGTACGTC.

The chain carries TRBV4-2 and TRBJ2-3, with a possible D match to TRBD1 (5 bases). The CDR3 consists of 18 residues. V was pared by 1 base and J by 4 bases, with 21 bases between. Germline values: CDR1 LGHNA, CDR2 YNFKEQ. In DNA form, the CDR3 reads TGTGCCAGCAGCCAAGGGCCCCCAGAGGCAGGGCGGCCAGATACGCAGTATTTT. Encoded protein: CASSQGPPEAGRPDTQYF.

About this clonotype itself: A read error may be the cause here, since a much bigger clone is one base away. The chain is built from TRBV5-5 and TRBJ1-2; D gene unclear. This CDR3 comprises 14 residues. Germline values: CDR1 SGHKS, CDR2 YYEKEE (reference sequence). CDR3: CASSLADVNSGYTF. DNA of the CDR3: TGTGCCAGCAGCTTGGCGGACGTCAACTCTGGCTACACCTTC.

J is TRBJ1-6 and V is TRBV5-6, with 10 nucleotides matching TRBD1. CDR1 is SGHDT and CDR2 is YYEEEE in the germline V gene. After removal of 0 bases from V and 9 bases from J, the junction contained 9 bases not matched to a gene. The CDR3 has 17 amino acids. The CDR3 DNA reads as TGTGCCAGCAGCTTGGCCGTTGGGACAGGGGTTAGTTCACCCCTCCACTTT. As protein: CASSLAVGTGVSSPLHF. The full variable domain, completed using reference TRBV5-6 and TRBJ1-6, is DAGVTQSPTHLIKTRGQQVTLRCSPKSGHDTVSWYQQALGQGPQFIFQYYEEEERQRGNFPDRFSGHQFPNYSSELNVNALLLGDSALYLCASSLAVGTGVSSPLHFGNGTRLTVT.

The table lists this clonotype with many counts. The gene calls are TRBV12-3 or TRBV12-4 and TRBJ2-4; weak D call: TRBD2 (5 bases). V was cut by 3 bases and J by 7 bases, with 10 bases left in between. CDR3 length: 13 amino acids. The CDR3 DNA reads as TGTGCCAGCAGTTTCTCGGGATGGAACATTCAGTACTTC. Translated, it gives CASSFSGWNIQYF.

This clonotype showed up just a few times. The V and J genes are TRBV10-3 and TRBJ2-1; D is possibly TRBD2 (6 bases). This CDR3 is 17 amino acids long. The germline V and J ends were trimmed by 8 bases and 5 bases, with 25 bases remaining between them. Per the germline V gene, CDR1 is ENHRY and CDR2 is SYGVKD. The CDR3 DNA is TGTGCCATCGGGGCCAATAGTGGTGCGGGGACGAACAATGAGCAGTTCTTC. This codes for CAIGANSGAGTNNEQFF.

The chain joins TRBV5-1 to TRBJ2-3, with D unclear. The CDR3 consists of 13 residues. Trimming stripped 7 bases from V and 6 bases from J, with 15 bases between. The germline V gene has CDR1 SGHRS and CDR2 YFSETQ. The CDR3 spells CASWRLGSDTQYF. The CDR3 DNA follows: TGCGCCAGCTGGCGGCTGGGGTCGGATACGCAGTATTTT. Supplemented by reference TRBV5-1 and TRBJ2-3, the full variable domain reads KAGVTQTPRYLIKTRGQQVTLSCSPISGHRSVSWYQQTPGQGLQFLFEYFSETQRNKGNFPGRFSGRQFSNSRSEMNVSTLELGDSALYLCASWRLGSDTQYFGPGTRLTVL.

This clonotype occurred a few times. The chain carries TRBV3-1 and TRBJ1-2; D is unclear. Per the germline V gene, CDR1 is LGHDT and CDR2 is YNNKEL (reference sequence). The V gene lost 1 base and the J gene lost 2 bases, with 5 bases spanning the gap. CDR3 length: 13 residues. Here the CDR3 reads CASSQGINYGYTF. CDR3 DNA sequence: TGTGCCAGCAGCCAAGGGATAAACTATGGCTACACCTTC.

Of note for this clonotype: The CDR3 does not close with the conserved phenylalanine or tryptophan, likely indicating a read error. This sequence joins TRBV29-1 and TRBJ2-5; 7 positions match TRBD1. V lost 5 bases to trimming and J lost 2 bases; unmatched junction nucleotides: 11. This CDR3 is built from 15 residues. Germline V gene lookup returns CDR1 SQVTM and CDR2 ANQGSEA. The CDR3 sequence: CSVRRSGRGQETQYL. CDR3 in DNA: TGCAGCGTTAGACGGTCTGGCAGGGGGCAAGAGACCCAGTACTTG.

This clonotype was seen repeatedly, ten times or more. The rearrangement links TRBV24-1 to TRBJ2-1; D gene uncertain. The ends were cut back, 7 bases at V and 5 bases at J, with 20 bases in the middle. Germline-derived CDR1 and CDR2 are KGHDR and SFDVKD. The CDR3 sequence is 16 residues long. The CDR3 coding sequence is TGTGCCACCAGCACCCCCGCAGCTTTTAGGAACAATGAGCAGTTCTTC. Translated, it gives CATSTPAAFRNNEQFF.

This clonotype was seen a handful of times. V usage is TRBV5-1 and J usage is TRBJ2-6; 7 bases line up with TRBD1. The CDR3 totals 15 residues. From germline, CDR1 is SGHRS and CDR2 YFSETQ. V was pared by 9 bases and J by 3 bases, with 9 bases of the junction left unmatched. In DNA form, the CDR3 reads TGCGCCACCTCAGACAGGGCGAGTGGGGCCAACGTCCTGACTTTC. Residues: CATSDRASGANVLTF. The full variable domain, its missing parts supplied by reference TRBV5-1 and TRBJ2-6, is KAGVTQTPRYLIKTRGQQVTLSCSPISGHRSVSWYQQTPGQGLQFLFEYFSETQRNKGNFPGRFSGRQFSNSRSEMNVSTLELGDSALYLCATSDRASGANVLTFGAGSRLTVL.

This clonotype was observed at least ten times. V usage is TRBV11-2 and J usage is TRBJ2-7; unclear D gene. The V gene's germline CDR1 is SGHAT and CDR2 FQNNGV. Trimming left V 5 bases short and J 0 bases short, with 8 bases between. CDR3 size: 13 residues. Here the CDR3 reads CASSNPRSYEQYF. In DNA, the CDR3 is TGTGCCAGCAGCAACCCCCGCTCCTACGAGCAGTACTTC.

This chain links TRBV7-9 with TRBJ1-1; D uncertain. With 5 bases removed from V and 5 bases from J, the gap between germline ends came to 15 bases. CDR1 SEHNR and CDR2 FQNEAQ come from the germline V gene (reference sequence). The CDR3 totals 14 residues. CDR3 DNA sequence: TGTGCCAGCAGCACACGCAGCGGGAGGACTGAAGCTTTCTTT. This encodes CASSTRSGRTEAFF.

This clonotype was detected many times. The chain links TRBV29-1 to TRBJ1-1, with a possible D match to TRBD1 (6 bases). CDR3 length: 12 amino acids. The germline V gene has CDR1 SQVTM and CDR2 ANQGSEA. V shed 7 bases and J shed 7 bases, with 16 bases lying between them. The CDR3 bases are TGCAGCGGGAGACAGGAGCGTGATGAAGCTTTCTTT. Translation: CSGRQERDEAFF.